This T cell receptor (beta chain) was recorded in a study of technical replicates of blood from a few donors. The protocol was immunoSEQ multiplex PCR, while the TCRdb copy is restricted to in-frame clones and leaves out a portion. Among nearly 95,000 clones listed, less than 96% were seen once. CDR3 length equals 17 residues. The V and J ends lost 1 base and 2 bases respectively, with 18 bases between them. Looked up from germline, CDR1 is SGHAT and CDR2 is FQNNGV. The sequenced sample consisted of T cells isolated from PBMCs. The chain combines TRBV11-2 with TRBJ2-7; D not resolved. The receptor's source is a human donor in good health. The CDR3 protein is CASSLAPVGWAAYEQYF. The CDR3 DNA is TGTGCCAGCAGCTTAGCGCCCGTGGGTTGGGCCGCCTACGAGCAGTACTTC.